One sample yielded the 22 T cell receptor beta chains listed below, sequenced in a study of Graves' ophthalmopathy and Graves' hyperthyroidism. RNA transcripts yielded amplified TCR beta CDR3 regions. After a first-round RT-PCR with HTBI primers, a second-round multiplex PCR was run. TCRdb called the multiplex PCR reads again in MiXCR, with one record for every CDR3 protein. The data show 300,000 or so distinct CDR3 sequences, under 20% seen once. The sequenced material came from peripheral blood. The source is an adult man with Graves' ophthalmopathy.

This clonotype has ten or more counts. V is TRBV11-2 and J is TRBJ2-5; 8 bases line up with TRBD2. The germline CDR1 and CDR2 sequences are SGHAT and FQNNGV. With V trimmed by 2 bases and J by 5 bases, 7 bases remained unmatched. The CDR3 length is 15 residues. The CDR3 loop is CASSLFSGGRETQYF. CDR3 in DNA: TGTGCCAGCAGCTTATTCTCGGGAGGGCGTGAGACCCAGTACTTC.

This clonotype was found a few times. One end of the junction varies from germline; a read error may be responsible. V is TRBV24-1 and J is TRBJ1-2, with 7 positions matching TRBD1. Germline lookup yields CDR1 KGHDR and CDR2 SFDVKD. This CDR3 has 13 residues. The CDR3 sequence is CATSVGTVYGYIF. The CDR3, as DNA: TGTGCCACCAGCGTCGGGACAGTCTATGGCTACATCTTC.

This clonotype was recorded at least ten times. This sequence joins TRBV6-5 and TRBJ1-2; unclear D gene. With 5 bases removed from V and 8 bases from J, the gap between germline ends came to 15 bases. Germline assignment: CDR1 MNHEY and CDR2 SVGAGI. The CDR3 length is 13 residues. The CDR3, as DNA: TGTGCCAGCAGTATGGGCATAACCATGGGCTACACCTTC. Its protein product is CASSMGITMGYTF.

This clonotype was recorded many times. The V gene is TRBV30, the J gene TRBJ2-4, with D unclear. V lost 0 bases and J 0 bases, leaving 9 bases between the germline ends. The CDR3 contains 15 residues. Germline V gene lookup returns CDR1 GTSNPN and CDR2 SVGIG (reference sequence). CDR3 DNA: TGTGCCTGGAGTGTGAGGCATCTAGCCAAAAACATTCAGTACTTC. Encoded protein: CAWSVRHLAKNIQYF.

This clonotype was detected ten times or more. The rearrangement links TRBV3-1 to TRBJ1-5; D remains ambiguous. Germline CDR1 LGHDT, CDR2 YNNKEL (reference sequence). CDR3 size: 12 residues. With 3 bases removed from V and 2 bases from J, the gap between germline ends came to 2 bases. The DNA for the CDR3 is TGTGCCAGCAGCCACGGCAATCAGCCCCAGCATTTT. Its translation: CASSHGNQPQHF.

This clonotype was observed once. J is TRBJ2-5 and V is TRBV20-1, with TRBD2 matching over 7 bases. The J call may be in error: the DNA end matches TRBJ2-7 better. Germline V gene lookup returns CDR1 DFQATT and CDR2 SNEGSKA (reference sequence). This CDR3 region has 14 residues. The CDR3 DNA is TGCAGTGCTAGAGTTAAATGGGGGGGCTACGAGCAGTACTTC. This translates into CSARVKWGGYEQYF.

Many counts were recorded for this clonotype. This chain links TRBV7-2 with TRBJ2-2; D remains ambiguous. In germline, CDR1 is SGHTA, CDR2 FQGNSA. The CDR3 loop spans 14 amino acids. Trimming removed 5 bases at V and 6 bases at J, with 13 bases between. CDR3 in DNA: TGTGCCAGCAGCCCCAGGACGAGCTCCGGGGAGCTGTTTTTT. Translated: CASSPRTSSGELFF.

This chain joins TRBV12-5 and TRBJ2-5, with D perhaps TRBD2 (5 bases). Germline V gene data show CDR1 as LGHNT and CDR2 as FRNRAP. Between the trimmed V and J ends, which lost 3 bases and 2 bases, there was a span of 7 bases. CDR3 size: 13 residues. The CDR3 nucleotides read TGTGCTAGTGGTTTCGGGGTTCAAGAGACCCAGTACTTC. Translated, it gives CASGFGVQETQYF.

This clonotype appeared many times. This chain joins TRBV7-9 and TRBJ1-3; 8 positions agree with TRBD1. Trimming took 3 bases from V and 2 from J; bases not matched to a gene: 9. CDR1 and CDR2 (germline): SEHNR, FQNEAQ (reference sequence). CDR3 length equals 17 residues. As DNA, the CDR3 is TGTGCCAGCAGCTTCTCCGGGGGCAGGGGGCCTGGAAACACCATATATTTT. Amino acid sequence: CASSFSGGRGPGNTIYF.

The chain recombines TRBV10-3 with TRBJ2-2; D gene unclear. The germline V gene has CDR1 ENHRY and CDR2 SYGVKD. This CDR3 is built from 14 residues. V lost 0 bases and J 6 bases, leaving 8 bases between the germline ends. CDR3 protein: CAISESLTAGELFF. CDR3 in DNA: TGTGCCATCAGTGAGTCTCTAACCGCCGGGGAGCTGTTTTTT.

The chain joins TRBV7-6 to TRBJ1-1, with D possibly being TRBD1 (5 bases). From germline, CDR1 is SGHVS and CDR2 FNYEAQ. The CDR3 length is 15 residues. Trimming removed 1 base at V and 4 bases at J, with 13 bases between. The DNA for the CDR3 is TGTGCCAGCAGCTTAGAAGGGGTCGAGGGCACTGAAGCTTTCTTT. This gives the protein CASSLEGVEGTEAFF.

This clonotype was seen repeatedly, ten times or more. The gene calls are TRBV5-5 and TRBJ2-5; possibly TRBD2 for D (6 bases). The CDR3 extends over 13 amino acids. Trimming stripped 0 bases from V and 5 bases from J, with 8 bases between. CDR1 SGHKS and CDR2 YYEKEE come from the germline V gene (reference sequence). For the CDR3, the DNA is TGTGCCAGCAGCTTGGCACTAGCTGAGACCCAGTACTTC. This codes for CASSLALAETQYF.

This clonotype was recorded many times. The chain joins TRBV7-2 to TRBJ2-5; D tentatively fits TRBD1 or TRBD2 (5 bases each). CDR3 length equals 14 residues. Between the trimmed V and J ends, which lost 5 bases and 3 bases, there was a span of 13 bases. Germline CDR1 is SGHTA and CDR2 is FQGNSA. The CDR3 loop is CASSPDVGEETQYF. CDR3 coding DNA: TGTGCCAGCAGCCCGGACGTGGGGGAAGAGACCCAGTACTTC.

This clonotype was observed many times. The chain uses TRBV4-2 and TRBJ2-7, with 8 bases matching TRBD2. The J segment lost 1 base and the V segment lost 3 bases, leaving 5 bases of the junction unmatched. This CDR3 contains 15 residues. Germline CDR1 and CDR2: LGHNA and YNFKEQ. The CDR3, as DNA: TGTGCCAGCAGCCAGAGGACTAGCAGTTCCTACGAGCAGTACTTC. It codes for CASSQRTSSSYEQYF.

This clonotype was seen at least ten times. The chain carries TRBV9 and TRBJ2-2; D unclear. Germline lookup yields CDR1 SGDLS and CDR2 YYNGEE. Trimming took 2 bases from V and 7 from J, leaving 12 bases between them. The CDR3 extends over 14 amino acids. The CDR3 nucleotides are TGTGCCAGCAGCGTCGGGCCTCGCGGCGGGGAGCTGTTTTTT. Translation: CASSVGPRGGELFF. The complete variable domain, with remaining parts taken from reference TRBV9 and TRBJ2-2, reads DSGVTQTPKHLITATGQRVTLRCSPRSGDLSVYWYQQSLDQGLQFLIQYYNGEERAKGNILERFSAQQFPDLHSELNLSSLELGDSALYFCASSVGPRGGELFFGEGSRLTVL.

This clonotype was observed at least ten times. This chain joins TRBV3-1 and TRBJ1-1; D might be TRBD1 (6 bases). The germline V gene has CDR1 LGHDT and CDR2 YNNKEL (reference sequence). V dropped 3 bases and J dropped 1 base, with 9 bases sitting between them. The length of the CDR3 is 14 residues. The CDR3 DNA sequence: TGTGCCAGCAGCCATCCGGACAGGAACACTGAAGCTTTCTTT. It is translated as CASSHPDRNTEAFF.

In its sample, this clonotype was seen many times. This rearrangement joins TRBV7-2 to TRBJ2-5, with 10 bases identical to TRBD2. Trimming removed 5 bases from V and 13 bases from J; junction bases left unmatched: 10. This CDR3 comprises 13 residues. Germline CDR1 SGHTA, CDR2 FQGNSA. The CDR3 here is CASSPEAGGPPYF. The DNA for the CDR3 is TGTGCCAGCAGCCCCGAAGCGGGGGGGCCCCCGTACTTC.

As to this clonotype: No conserved phenylalanine or tryptophan ends this CDR3, so it is likely a read error. The chain employs TRBV24-1 and TRBJ1-2; TRBD1 aligns across 7 bases. The trim removed 4 bases at V and 8 bases at J, leaving 9 bases unmatched. The V gene's germline CDR1 is KGHDR and CDR2 SFDVKD. The CDR3 runs 14 residues. This chain's CDR3 is CATSDYPGQQGYTI. The CDR3 DNA sequence: TGTGCCACCAGTGACTACCCGGGACAGCAGGGCTACACCATC.

This clonotype was found many times. The chain uses TRBV7-9 and TRBJ2-7; 9 nucleotides match TRBD1. The CDR3 loop spans 16 amino acids. V was clipped by 1 base and J by 1 base; unmatched bases: 5. From germline, CDR1 is SEHNR and CDR2 FQNEAQ (reference sequence). CDR3 protein: CASSLVSGQGSYEQYF. The CDR3 DNA sequence: TGTGCCAGCAGCTTAGTATCAGGACAGGGGTCCTACGAGCAGTACTTC.

This clonotype occurred many times. J is TRBJ1-2 and V is TRBV6-1; no firm D call. V dropped 3 bases and J dropped 3 bases, with 17 bases sitting between them. From germline, CDR1 is MNHNS and CDR2 SASEGT. CDR3 length equals 16 residues. CDR3 sequence: CASSDSLRVLDYGYTF. The CDR3 bases are TGTGCCAGCAGTGATTCACTCCGGGTTCTCGACTATGGCTACACCTTC.

This clonotype was picked up many times. The V and J genes are TRBV12-3 or TRBV12-4 and TRBJ1-2; D ambiguous. The CDR3 has 11 amino acids. Trimming shortened V by 6 bases and J by 8 bases, and 10 bases separated the two germline ends. The CDR3 DNA follows: TGTGCCAGCAGGTCGGGGTTGGGCTACACCTTC. Translated, it gives CASRSGLGYTF.

This clonotype was recorded many times. The chain carries TRBV12-3 or TRBV12-4 and TRBJ2-4, with 9 bases aligning to TRBD1. The CDR3 covers 13 residues. The V and J ends lost 7 bases and 9 bases, in that order; junction bases with no gene match: 7. CDR3 DNA sequence: TGTGCCAGCATCCCCGACAGGGGGGGCATTCAGTACTTC. Amino acid sequence: CASIPDRGGIQYF.